This record concerns one T cell receptor beta chain sequence. Its cognate antigen is unknown. Measured with immunoSEQ multiplex PCR; TCRdb has only the in-frame clones, and not every one. This table holds 7,000 to 9,000 clones, 88% found once. The entry originates in a study of OX40 agonist ivuxolimab in advanced cancers. Study information: Patients took ivuxolimab, an agonistic anti-OX40 (CD134) antibody. General study findings and limits: Partial responders dosed at 0.1-3.0 mg/kg displayed clonal expansion ranking among the lowest.

This CDR3 is 17 amino acids long. CDR1 LNHDA and CDR2 SQIVND come from the germline V gene (reference sequence). V was shortened by 6 bases and J by 3 bases, with 20 bases between the two germline ends. The sample here was CD4+ or CD8+ T cells sorted from blood, taken in a trial of the OX40 agonist ivuxolimab. The sequence came from an adult with an advanced solid tumor such as melanoma, head and neck, liver or kidney cancer. The chain recombines TRBV19 with TRBJ1-4; TRBD1 might be the D (5 bases). The CDR3 coding sequence is TGTGCCAGTAGCCAACGCCGTCAGGGTATGGCTAATGAAAAACTGTTTTTT. Translation gives CASSQRRQGMANEKLFF.